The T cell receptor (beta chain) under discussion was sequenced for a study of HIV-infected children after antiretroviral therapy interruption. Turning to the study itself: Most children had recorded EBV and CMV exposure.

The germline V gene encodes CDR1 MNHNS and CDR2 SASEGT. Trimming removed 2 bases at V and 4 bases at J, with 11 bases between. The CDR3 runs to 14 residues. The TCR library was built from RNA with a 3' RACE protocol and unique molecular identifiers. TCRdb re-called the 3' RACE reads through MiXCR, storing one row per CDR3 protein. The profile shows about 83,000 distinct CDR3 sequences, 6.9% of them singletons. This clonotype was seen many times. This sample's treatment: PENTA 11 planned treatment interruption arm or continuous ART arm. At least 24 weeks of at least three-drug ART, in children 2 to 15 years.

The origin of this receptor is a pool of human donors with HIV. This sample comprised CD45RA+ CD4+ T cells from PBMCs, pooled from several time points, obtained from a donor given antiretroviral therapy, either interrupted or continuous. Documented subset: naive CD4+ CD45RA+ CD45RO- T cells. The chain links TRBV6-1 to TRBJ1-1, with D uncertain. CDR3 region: CASSEHWVSTEAFF. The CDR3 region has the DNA TGTGCCAGCAGTGAACATTGGGTATCCACTGAAGCTTTCTTT.